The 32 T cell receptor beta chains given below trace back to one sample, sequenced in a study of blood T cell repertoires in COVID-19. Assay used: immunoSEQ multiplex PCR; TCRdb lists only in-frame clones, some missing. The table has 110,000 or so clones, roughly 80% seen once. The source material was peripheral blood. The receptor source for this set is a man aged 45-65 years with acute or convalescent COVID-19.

The CDR3 DNA reads TGTGCCAGCAGCCAGGGGCACACTGAAGCTTTCTTT. Translating it yields CASSQGHTEAFF. The rearrangement joins TRBV3-1 (or the pseudogene TRBV3-2) to TRBJ1-1; possible D gene TRBD1, 5 bases. Germline assignment: CDR1 LGHDT and CDR2 YNNKEL (reference sequence). The CDR3 is 12 residues long. Deletions cut 3 bases from V and 3 bases from J, with 5 bases between.

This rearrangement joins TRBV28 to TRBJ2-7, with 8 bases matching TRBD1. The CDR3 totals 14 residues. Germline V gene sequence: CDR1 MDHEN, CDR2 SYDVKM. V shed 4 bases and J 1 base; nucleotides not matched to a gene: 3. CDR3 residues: CASSSRDRSYEQYF. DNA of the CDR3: TGTGCCAGCAGTTCCCGGGACAGGTCCTACGAGCAGTACTTC.

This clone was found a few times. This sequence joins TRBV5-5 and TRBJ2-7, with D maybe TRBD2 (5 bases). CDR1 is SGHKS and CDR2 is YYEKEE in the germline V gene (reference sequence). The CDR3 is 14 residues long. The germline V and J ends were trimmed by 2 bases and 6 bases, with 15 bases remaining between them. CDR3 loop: CASSFTGKNREQYF. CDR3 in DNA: TGTGCCAGCAGCTTTACCGGGAAAAACCGCGAGCAGTACTTC.

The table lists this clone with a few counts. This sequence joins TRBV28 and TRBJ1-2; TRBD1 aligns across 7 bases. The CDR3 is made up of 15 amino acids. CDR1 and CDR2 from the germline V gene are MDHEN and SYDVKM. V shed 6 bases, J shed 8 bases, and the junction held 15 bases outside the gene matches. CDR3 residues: CASRAGTALYRGYTF. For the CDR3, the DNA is TGTGCCAGCAGAGCCGGGACAGCACTCTATCGGGGCTACACCTTC.

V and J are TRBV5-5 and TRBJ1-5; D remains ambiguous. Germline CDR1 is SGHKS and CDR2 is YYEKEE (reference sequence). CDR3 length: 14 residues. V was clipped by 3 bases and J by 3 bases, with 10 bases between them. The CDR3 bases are TGTGCCAGCAGCTCCCTCGGTATCAATCAGCCCCAGCATTTT. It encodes CASSSLGINQPQHF.

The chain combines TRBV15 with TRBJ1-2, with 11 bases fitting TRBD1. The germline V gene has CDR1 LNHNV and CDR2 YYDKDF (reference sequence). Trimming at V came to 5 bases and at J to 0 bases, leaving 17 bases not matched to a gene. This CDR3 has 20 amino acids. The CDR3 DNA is TGTGCCACCAGCGGACAACTAGGCGGGACAGGGGGTATAGCTAACTATGGCTACACCTTC. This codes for CATSGQLGGTGGIANYGYTF.

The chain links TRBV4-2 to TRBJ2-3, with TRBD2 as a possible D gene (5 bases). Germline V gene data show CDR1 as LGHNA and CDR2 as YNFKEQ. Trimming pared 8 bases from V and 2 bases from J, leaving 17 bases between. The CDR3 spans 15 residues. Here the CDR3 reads CASSPRGEYTDTQYF. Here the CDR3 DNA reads TGTGCCAGCTCCCCCCGGGGAGAATACACAGATACGCAGTATTTT.

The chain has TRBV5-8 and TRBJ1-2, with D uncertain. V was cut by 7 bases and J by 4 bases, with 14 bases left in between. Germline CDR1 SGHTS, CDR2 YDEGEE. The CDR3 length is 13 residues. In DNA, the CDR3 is TGTGCCAGCGACTCCAACACCTTCTATGGCTACACCTTC. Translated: CASDSNTFYGYTF.

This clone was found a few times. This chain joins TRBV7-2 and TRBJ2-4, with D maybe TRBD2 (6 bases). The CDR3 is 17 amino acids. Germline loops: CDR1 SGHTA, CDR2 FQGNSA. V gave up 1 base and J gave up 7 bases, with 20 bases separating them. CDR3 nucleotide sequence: TGTGCCAGCAGCTTAGGGCCCGGGACGGGACGGGGGAACATTCAGTACTTC. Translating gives CASSLGPGTGRGNIQYF.

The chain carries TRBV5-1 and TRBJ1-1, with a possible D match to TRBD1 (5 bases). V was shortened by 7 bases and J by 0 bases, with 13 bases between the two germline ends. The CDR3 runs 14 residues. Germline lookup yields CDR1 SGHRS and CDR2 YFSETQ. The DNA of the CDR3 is TGCGCCAGCCTAGATGGGGCCATGAACACTGAAGCTTTCTTT. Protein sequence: CASLDGAMNTEAFF.

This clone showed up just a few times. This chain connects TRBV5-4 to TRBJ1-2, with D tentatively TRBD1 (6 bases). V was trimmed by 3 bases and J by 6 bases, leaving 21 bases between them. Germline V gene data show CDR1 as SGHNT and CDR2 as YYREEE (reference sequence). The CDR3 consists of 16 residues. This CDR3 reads CASSWNLGRNRDGYTF. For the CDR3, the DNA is TGTGCCAGCAGCTGGAACTTGGGACGCAACAGGGATGGCTACACCTTC. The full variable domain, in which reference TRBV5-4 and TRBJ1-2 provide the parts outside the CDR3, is ETGVTQSPTHLIKTRGQQVTLRCSSQSGHNTVSWYQQALGQGPQFIFQYYREEENGRGNFPPRFSGLQFPNYSSELNVNALELDDSALYLCASSWNLGRNRDGYTFGSGTRLTVV.

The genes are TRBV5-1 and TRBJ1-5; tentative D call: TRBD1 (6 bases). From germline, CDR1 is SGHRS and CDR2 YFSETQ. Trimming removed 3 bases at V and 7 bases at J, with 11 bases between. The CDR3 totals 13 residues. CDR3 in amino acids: CASSSGTNQPQHF. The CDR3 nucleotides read TGCGCCAGCAGCTCGGGGACAAACCAGCCCCAGCATTTT.

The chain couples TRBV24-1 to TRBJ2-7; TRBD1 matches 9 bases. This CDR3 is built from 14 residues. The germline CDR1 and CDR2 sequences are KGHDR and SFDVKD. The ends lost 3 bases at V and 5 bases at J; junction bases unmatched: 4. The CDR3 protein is CATSDGQGIHEQYF. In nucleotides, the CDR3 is TGTGCCACCAGTGATGGACAGGGGATCCACGAGCAGTACTTC.

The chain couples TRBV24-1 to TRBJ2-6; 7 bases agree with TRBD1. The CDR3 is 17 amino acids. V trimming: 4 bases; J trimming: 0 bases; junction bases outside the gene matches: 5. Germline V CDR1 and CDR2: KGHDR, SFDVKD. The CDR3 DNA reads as TGTGCCACCAGTGAGAGGGGACAGTCCTCTGGGGCCAACGTCCTGACTTTC. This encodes CATSERGQSSGANVLTF.

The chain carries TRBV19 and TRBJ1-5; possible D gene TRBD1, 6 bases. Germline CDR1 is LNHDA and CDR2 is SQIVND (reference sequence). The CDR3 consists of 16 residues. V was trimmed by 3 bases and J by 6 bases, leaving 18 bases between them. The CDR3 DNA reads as TGTGCCAGTAGTATTCCGCCAGGGGCGGGTCGTCAGCCCCAGCATTTT. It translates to CASSIPPGAGRQPQHF.

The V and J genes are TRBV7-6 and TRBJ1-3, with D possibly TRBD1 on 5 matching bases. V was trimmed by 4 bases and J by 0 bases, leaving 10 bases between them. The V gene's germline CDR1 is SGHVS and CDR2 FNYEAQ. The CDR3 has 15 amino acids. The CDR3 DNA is TGTGCCAGCAGCTCGGGACTCCCCTCTGGAAACACCATATATTTT. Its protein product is CASSSGLPSGNTIYF.

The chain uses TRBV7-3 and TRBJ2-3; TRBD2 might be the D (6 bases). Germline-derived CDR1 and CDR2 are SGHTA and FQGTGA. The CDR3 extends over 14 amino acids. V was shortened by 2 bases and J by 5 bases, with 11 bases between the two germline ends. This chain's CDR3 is CASSLGAAGDTQYF. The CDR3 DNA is TGTGCCAGCAGCTTAGGAGCAGCGGGAGATACGCAGTATTTT.

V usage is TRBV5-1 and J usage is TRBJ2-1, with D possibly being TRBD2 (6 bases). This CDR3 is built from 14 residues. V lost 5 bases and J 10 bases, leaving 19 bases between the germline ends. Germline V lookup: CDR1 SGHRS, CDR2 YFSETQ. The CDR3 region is CASSRDWPAGEQFF. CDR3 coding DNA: TGCGCCAGCAGTAGGGACTGGCCCGCGGGGGAGCAGTTCTTC.

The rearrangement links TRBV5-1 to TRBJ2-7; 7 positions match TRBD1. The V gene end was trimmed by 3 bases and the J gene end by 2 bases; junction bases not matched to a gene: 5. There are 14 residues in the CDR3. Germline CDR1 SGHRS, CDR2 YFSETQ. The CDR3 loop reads CASSSWDRTYEQYV. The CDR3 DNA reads TGCGCCAGCAGCTCGTGGGACAGAACCTACGAGCAGTACGTC.

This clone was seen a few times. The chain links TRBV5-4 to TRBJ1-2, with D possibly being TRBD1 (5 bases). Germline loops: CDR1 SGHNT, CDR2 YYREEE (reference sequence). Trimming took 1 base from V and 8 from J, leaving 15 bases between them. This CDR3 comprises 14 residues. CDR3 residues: CASSLLQLGGGYTF. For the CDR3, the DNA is TGTGCCAGCAGCTTGTTGCAGCTCGGGGGGGGCTACACCTTC.

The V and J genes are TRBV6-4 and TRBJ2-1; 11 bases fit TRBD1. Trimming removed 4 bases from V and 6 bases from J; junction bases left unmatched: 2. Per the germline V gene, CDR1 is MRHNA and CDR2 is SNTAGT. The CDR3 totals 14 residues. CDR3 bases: TGTGCCAGCAGTGGGGGGACAGGGGGCAATGAGCAGTTCTTC. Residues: CASSGGTGGNEQFF.

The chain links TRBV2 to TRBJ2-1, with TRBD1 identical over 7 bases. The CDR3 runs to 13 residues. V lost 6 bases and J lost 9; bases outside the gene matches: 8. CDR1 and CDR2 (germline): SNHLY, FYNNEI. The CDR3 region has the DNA TGTGCCAGCAGGACCAACAGGGGTACTGAGCAGTTCTTC. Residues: CASRTNRGTEQFF.

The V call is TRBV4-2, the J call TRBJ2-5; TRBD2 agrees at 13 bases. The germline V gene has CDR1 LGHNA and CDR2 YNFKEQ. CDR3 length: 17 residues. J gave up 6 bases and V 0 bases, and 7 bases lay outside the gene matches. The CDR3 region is CASSQEPGLAGWKTQYF. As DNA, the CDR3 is TGTGCCAGCAGCCAAGAGCCGGGACTAGCGGGGTGGAAGACCCAGTACTTC.

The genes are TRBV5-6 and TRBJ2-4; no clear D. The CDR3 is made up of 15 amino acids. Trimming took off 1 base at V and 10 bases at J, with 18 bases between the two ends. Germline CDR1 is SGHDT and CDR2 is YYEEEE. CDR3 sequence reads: CASSLISISAGIQYF. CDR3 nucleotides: TGTGCCAGCAGCTTGATATCCATCAGCGCCGGTATTCAGTACTTC.

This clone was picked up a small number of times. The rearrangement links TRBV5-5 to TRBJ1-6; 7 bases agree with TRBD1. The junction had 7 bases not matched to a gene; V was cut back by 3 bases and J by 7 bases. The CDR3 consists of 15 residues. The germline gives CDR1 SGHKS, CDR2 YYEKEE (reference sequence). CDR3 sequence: CASSWGSRGNSPLHF. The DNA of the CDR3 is TGTGCCAGCAGCTGGGGGAGCAGGGGGAATTCACCCCTCCACTTT.

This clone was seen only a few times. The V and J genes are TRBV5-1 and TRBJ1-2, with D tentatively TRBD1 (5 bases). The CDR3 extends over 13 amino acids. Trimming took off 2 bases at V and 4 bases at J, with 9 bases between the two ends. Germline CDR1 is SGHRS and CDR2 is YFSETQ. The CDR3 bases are TGCGCCAGCAGCTTATTAGACAGCTATGGCTACACCTTC. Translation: CASSLLDSYGYTF.

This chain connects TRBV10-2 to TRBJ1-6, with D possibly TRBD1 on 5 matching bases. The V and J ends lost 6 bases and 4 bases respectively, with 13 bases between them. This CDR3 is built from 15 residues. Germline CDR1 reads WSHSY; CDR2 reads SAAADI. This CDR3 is CASREGLSYNSPLHF. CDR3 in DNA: TGCGCCAGCAGGGAGGGGCTATCTTATAATTCACCCCTCCACTTT.

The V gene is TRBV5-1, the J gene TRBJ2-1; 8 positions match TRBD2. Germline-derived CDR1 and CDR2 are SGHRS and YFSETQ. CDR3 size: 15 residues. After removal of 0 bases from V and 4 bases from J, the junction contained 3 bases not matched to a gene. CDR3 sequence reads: CASSLGAGVYNEQFF. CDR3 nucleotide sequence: TGCGCCAGCAGCTTGGGAGCGGGGGTGTACAATGAGCAGTTCTTC.

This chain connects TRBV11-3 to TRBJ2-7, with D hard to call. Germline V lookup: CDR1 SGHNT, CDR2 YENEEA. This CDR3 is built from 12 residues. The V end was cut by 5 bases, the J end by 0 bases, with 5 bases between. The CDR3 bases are TGTGCCAGCAGCCCGGTCTCCTACGAGCAGTACGTC. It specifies CASSPVSYEQYV.

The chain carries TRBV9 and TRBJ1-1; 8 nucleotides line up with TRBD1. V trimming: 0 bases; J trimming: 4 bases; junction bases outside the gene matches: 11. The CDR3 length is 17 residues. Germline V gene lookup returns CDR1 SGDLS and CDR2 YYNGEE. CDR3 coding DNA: TGTGCCAGCAGCGTAGGGACAGGGCAGCGTGGAGGCACTGAAGCTTTCTTT. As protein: CASSVGTGQRGGTEAFF.

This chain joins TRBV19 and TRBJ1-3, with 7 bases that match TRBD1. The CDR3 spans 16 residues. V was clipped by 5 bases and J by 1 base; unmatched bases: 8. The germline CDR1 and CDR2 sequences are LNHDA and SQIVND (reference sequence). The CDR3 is CASSLTGFGSGNTIYF. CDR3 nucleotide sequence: TGTGCCAGTAGTTTGACAGGGTTTGGATCTGGAAACACCATATATTTT.

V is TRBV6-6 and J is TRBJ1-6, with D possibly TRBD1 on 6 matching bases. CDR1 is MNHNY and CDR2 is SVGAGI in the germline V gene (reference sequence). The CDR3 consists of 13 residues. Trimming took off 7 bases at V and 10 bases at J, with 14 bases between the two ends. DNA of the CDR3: TGTGCCAGCAAGGAAATACAGGGCTCACCCCTCCACTTT. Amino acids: CASKEIQGSPLHF.